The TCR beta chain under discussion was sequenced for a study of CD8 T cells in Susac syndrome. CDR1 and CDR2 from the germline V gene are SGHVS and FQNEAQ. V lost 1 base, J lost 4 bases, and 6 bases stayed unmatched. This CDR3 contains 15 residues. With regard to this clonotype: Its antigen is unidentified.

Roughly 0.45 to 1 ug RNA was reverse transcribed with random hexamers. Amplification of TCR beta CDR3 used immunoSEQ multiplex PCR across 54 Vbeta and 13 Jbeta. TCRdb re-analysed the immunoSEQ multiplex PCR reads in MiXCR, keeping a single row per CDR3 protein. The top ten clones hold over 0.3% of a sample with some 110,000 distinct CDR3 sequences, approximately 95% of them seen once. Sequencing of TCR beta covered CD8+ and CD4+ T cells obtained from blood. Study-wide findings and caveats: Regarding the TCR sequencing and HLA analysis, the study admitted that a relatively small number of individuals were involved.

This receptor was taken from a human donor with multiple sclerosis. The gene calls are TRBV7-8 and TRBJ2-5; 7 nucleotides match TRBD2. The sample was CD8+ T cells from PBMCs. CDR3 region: CASSLGAGKRETQYF. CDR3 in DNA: TGTGCCAGCAGCTTAGGAGCGGGAAAGAGAGAGACCCAGTACTTC.